This TCR beta chain appears in the sequencing data of a study of T-cell memory formation after mild COVID-19. Study details: Among the donors, TCR clusters were largely specific to each donor. Study-level points and caveats: Pre-infection memory harbored some responding clones, suggesting cross-reactive memory joined.

5'RACE with constant-segment primers built TCRalpha and TCRbeta cDNA libraries with UMIs. One entry per CDR3 protein, called by TCRdb with MiXCR from the 5' RACE reads. Of fewer than 700,000 distinct CDR3 sequences in the sample, more than 15% are singletons; the top ten hold around 12%. Between the trimmed V and J ends, which lost 4 bases and 6 bases, there was a span of 15 bases. CDR1 is MGHRA, CDR2 YSYEKL, per germline. The CDR3 has 14 amino acids. Details on this clonotype: Its antigen is undetermined.

The clonotype was recovered from an adult woman who had mild COVID-19 (a few samples of this study predate the infection). Cell type and time point are not known. V usage is TRBV4-1 and J usage is TRBJ1-1; D is perhaps TRBD1 (5 bases). Specimen: PBMCs or a T cell subset sorted from them (not recorded which). The CDR3 DNA is TGCGCCAGCAGCCCCCGGGGCCTAGCGGCTGAAGCTTTCTTT. This translates into CASSPRGLAAEAFF.